One sample yielded the 29 T cell receptor beta chains listed below, sequenced in a study of T cells after posttransplantation cyclophosphamide (dated by TCRdb to 2015 to 2016). Libraries were made using the immunoSEQ multiplex PCR assay. The immuneACCESS repertoire file appears here via TCRdb, limited to in-frame rearrangements. These files lack a portion of the clones; in checked studies, under half of the deficit traces to unresolved V genes, and the cause of the others is not known. The sample counts tens of thousands of clones, each observed more than once. The ten largest clones capture roughly 6.6% of the sample. The sample taken for sequencing was PBMCs. The origin of the receptors is a woman aged 55 to 70 in good health, CMV-negative, and a related stem cell transplant donor.

This clone is judged medium-sized. This sequence joins TRBV7-6 and TRBJ2-6; tentatively, D is TRBD1 (6 bases). The CDR3 is 14 residues long. The ends were cut back, 4 bases at V and 8 bases at J, with 12 bases in the middle. The germline V gene has CDR1 SGHVS and CDR2 FNYEAQ. CDR3 residues: CASSSGQRTNVLTF. As DNA, the CDR3 is TGTGCCAGCAGCTCCGGACAGAGAACCAACGTCCTGACTTTC.

This clone was seen at least ten times. The gene calls are TRBV29-1 and TRBJ2-1; D is unresolved. Germline V gives CDR1 SQVTM, CDR2 ANQGSEA. Trimming pared 6 bases from V and 7 bases from J, leaving 10 bases between. The CDR3 length is 11 residues. Here the CDR3 reads CSVWAGNEQFF. DNA of the CDR3: TGCAGCGTCTGGGCCGGAAATGAGCAGTTCTTC.

The rearrangement joins TRBV7-9 to TRBJ2-1; D is undetermined. Trimming shortened V by 6 bases and J by 6 bases, and 9 bases separated the two germline ends. Germline-derived CDR1 and CDR2 are SEHNR and FQNEAQ (reference sequence). The CDR3 consists of 12 residues. CDR3 protein: CASRPPSNEQFF. The CDR3 DNA is TGTGCCAGCAGACCCCCTAGCAATGAGCAGTTCTTC. The complete variable domain, with remaining parts taken from reference TRBV7-9 and TRBJ2-1, reads DTGVSQNPRHKITKRGQNVTFRCDPISEHNRLYWYRQTLGQGPEFLTYFQNEAQLEKSRLLSDRFSAERPKGSFSTLEIQRTEQGDSAMYLCASRPPSNEQFFGPGTRLTVL.

This rearrangement joins TRBV9 to TRBJ2-3; D is uncertain. The germline gives CDR1 SGDLS, CDR2 YYNGEE. This CDR3 has 16 residues. Trimming pared 0 bases from V and 0 bases from J, leaving 11 bases between. The DNA of the CDR3 is TGTGCCAGCAGCGTAGGAGGCGGAACTAGCACAGATACGCAGTATTTT. Encoded protein: CASSVGGGTSTDTQYF.

This clone was found many times. The V call is TRBV4-2, the J call TRBJ1-2; D call uncertain. Trimming removed 0 bases at V and 4 bases at J, with 18 bases between. Germline values: CDR1 LGHNA, CDR2 YNFKEQ. The CDR3 has 17 residues. The CDR3 DNA sequence: TGTGCCAGCAGCCAAGATCAAACCCTATACCCTAGCTATGGCTACACCTTC. Its translation: CASSQDQTLYPSYGYTF.

This clone was counted ten times or more. The junction and the germline gene differ at one end; a read error may be behind it. In DNA form, the CDR3 reads TGTGCCAGCAGTTTGGACTTTCAAGAGACCCAGTACTTC. Protein: CASSLDFQETQYF. The chain has TRBV5-4 and TRBJ2-5; TRBD2 is a possible D gene (5 bases). The length of the CDR3 is 13 residues. The germline gives CDR1 SGHNT, CDR2 YYREEE (reference sequence).

This clone was recorded at least ten times. The chain joins TRBV5-6 to TRBJ1-1; possibly TRBD1 for D (6 bases). Germline lookup yields CDR1 SGHDT and CDR2 YYEEEE. This CDR3 has 16 amino acids. V was trimmed by 0 bases and J by 4 bases, leaving 16 bases between them. This CDR3 is CASSLGRGRDTTEAFF. As DNA, the CDR3 is TGTGCCAGCAGCTTGGGAAGGGGGAGGGACACCACTGAAGCTTTCTTT.

The chain uses TRBV28 and TRBJ1-5; no definite D call. The CDR3 has 14 residues. Trimming shortened V by 7 bases and J by 5 bases, and 15 bases separated the two germline ends. Germline loops: CDR1 MDHEN, CDR2 SYDVKM. The CDR3: CASTVSGSYQPQHF. The CDR3 region has the DNA TGTGCCAGCACCGTTTCAGGTTCCTATCAGCCCCAGCATTTT.

This clone came up many times. The V gene is TRBV4-2, the J gene TRBJ2-2; 11 bases are shared with TRBD2. CDR3 length: 16 amino acids. V trimming: 0 bases; J trimming: 6 bases; junction bases outside the gene matches: 3. Germline V gene lookup returns CDR1 LGHNA and CDR2 YNFKEQ. The DNA of the CDR3 is TGTGCCAGCAGCCAAGATCCGGGACTAGCGGCCGGGGAGCTGTTTTTT. Amino acid sequence: CASSQDPGLAAGELFF.

The table lists this clone with many counts. This rearrangement joins TRBV11-3 to TRBJ2-2, with TRBD2 as a possible D gene (5 bases). The CDR3 runs to 15 residues. The germline V and J ends were trimmed by 1 base and 4 bases, with 10 bases remaining between them. Germline V gene sequence: CDR1 SGHNT, CDR2 YENEEA. CDR3 in amino acids: CASSLVVGGTGELFF. The CDR3, as DNA: TGTGCCAGCAGCTTAGTTGTAGGAGGCACCGGGGAGCTGTTTTTT.

The table lists this clone with many counts. The genes are TRBV7-8 and TRBJ1-1; D is uncertain. V lost 2 bases to trimming and J lost 0 bases, with 10 bases between them. The CDR3 sequence is 15 residues long. Germline values: CDR1 SGHVS, CDR2 FQNEAQ. Here the CDR3 reads CASSLTGAMNTEAFF. CDR3 DNA: TGTGCCAGCAGCTTAACCGGAGCTATGAACACTGAAGCTTTCTTT. Full variable domain (missing parts from reference TRBV7-8 and TRBJ1-1): GAGVSQSPRYKVAKRGQDVALRCDPISGHVSLFWYQQALGQGPEFLTYFQNEAQLDKSGLPSDRFFAERPEGSVSTLKIQRTQQEDSAVYLCASSLTGAMNTEAFFGQGTRLTVV.

This clone was recorded at least ten times. The chain combines TRBV9 with TRBJ2-1; 7 nucleotides match TRBD1. The CDR3 runs to 17 residues. Germline CDR1 SGDLS, CDR2 YYNGEE. V was pared by 4 bases and J by 12 bases, with 22 bases of the junction left unmatched. In nucleotides, the CDR3 is TGTGCCAGCAGCTCCGAAGGGGGCGGAGGCCCGGTCCGCGCGCAGTTCTTC. It codes for CASSSEGGGGPVRAQFF.

There are many counts of this clone. This chain uses TRBV20-1 with TRBJ2-2; D unclear. The germline V gene encodes CDR1 DFQATT and CDR2 SNEGSKA (reference sequence). V lost 3 bases, J lost 5 bases, and 4 bases lay in between. The CDR3 has 11 residues. This CDR3 is CSARRTGELFF. The CDR3 region has the DNA TGCAGTGCTAGGCGTACCGGGGAGCTGTTTTTT.

This clone has a count of ten or more. The chain carries TRBV7-3 and TRBJ2-5; 7 positions agree with TRBD1. The junction had 3 bases not matched to a gene; V was cut back by 0 bases and J by 2 bases. The CDR3 runs 15 residues. Germline V CDR1 and CDR2: SGHTA, FQGTGA. CDR3 nucleotide sequence: TGTGCCAGCAGCTTAACCTCGGGACAGCAAGAGACCCAGTACTTC. Its translation: CASSLTSGQQETQYF. Based on the CDR3 plus reference TRBV7-3 and TRBJ2-5, the full variable domain is GAGVSQTPSNKVTEKGKYVELRCDPISGHTALYWYRQSLGQGPEFLIYFQGTGAADDSGLPNDRFFAVRPEGSVSTLKIQRTERGDSAVYLCASSLTSGQQETQYFGPGTRLLVL.

This clone was seen repeatedly, ten times or more. The chain is built from TRBV6-6 and TRBJ1-3, with 9 bases matching TRBD1. In germline, CDR1 is MNHNY, CDR2 SVGAGI (reference sequence). V shed 8 bases and J 4 bases; nucleotides not matched to a gene: 3. The CDR3 totals 13 residues. This CDR3 is CASGTGSGNTIYF. In nucleotides, the CDR3 is TGTGCCAGCGGGACAGGGTCAGGAAACACCATATATTTT.

This clone was recorded at least ten times. The chain uses TRBV6-6 and TRBJ1-1; D perhaps matches TRBD1 (5 bases). The CDR3 sequence is 12 residues long. V lost 4 bases and J lost 6, with 9 bases in between. Germline CDR1 reads MNHNY; CDR2 reads SVGAGI (reference sequence). The CDR3 DNA is TGTGCCAGCAGTTTTGACAGTCCTGAAGCTTTCTTT. Its translation is CASSFDSPEAFF.

This clone has at least ten counts. The chain uses TRBV2 and TRBJ2-5; 13 nucleotides match TRBD2. CDR3 length: 16 amino acids. Germline V gives CDR1 SNHLY, CDR2 FYNNEI. V lost 4 bases and J lost 4; bases outside the gene matches: 6. The CDR3 DNA sequence: TGTGCCAGCAGTGGCGGACTAGCGGGAGAAGGAGAGACCCAGTACTTC. Amino acid sequence: CASSGGLAGEGETQYF.

This clone was observed at least ten times. The chain carries TRBV7-9 and TRBJ2-1; the match to TRBD2 covers 12 bases. The V and J ends lost 5 bases and 9 bases, in that order; junction bases with no gene match: 8. In germline, CDR1 is SEHNR, CDR2 FQNEAQ (reference sequence). The CDR3 length is 15 residues. The CDR3 DNA sequence: TGTGCCAGCAGCCGACCTAGCGGGGGGGCCTTTGAGCAGTTCTTC. Translating gives CASSRPSGGAFEQFF.

This clone was observed many times. The chain has TRBV28 and TRBJ2-1, with 12 bases that match TRBD2. CDR3 size: 15 residues. V lost 7 bases and J lost 7; bases outside the gene matches: 8. Germline V gene lookup returns CDR1 MDHEN and CDR2 SYDVKM. The CDR3 DNA follows: TGTGCCAGCACCATACTAGCGGGAGGAGGAAATGAGCAGTTCTTC. Its translation is CASTILAGGGNEQFF.

This clone was picked up many times. The V and J genes are TRBV5-1 and TRBJ2-3; no reliable D call. This CDR3 comprises 16 residues. V was trimmed by 4 bases and J by 2 bases, leaving 17 bases between them. Germline V gene sequence: CDR1 SGHRS, CDR2 YFSETQ. The CDR3 spells CASSLGGVSNTDTQYF. As DNA, the CDR3 is TGCGCCAGCAGCCTAGGTGGAGTTTCCAACACAGATACGCAGTATTTT.

This clone has at least ten counts. J is TRBJ1-4 and V is TRBV15; a weak D match, TRBD1 (6 bases). The germline V gene has CDR1 LNHNV and CDR2 YYDKDF (reference sequence). V was cut by 0 bases and J by 8 bases, with 16 bases left in between. The CDR3 is 16 amino acids. CDR3 residues: CATSRDLQGPGEKLFF. CDR3 in DNA: TGTGCCACCAGCAGAGACCTTCAGGGGCCAGGGGAAAAACTGTTTTTT.

This clone was seen ten or more times. This chain joins TRBV5-1 and TRBJ1-1, with D hard to call. Germline CDR1 SGHRS, CDR2 YFSETQ. The ends were cut back, 4 bases at V and 0 bases at J, with 10 bases in the middle. This CDR3 is 14 amino acids long. CDR3 in amino acids: CASSLTIMNTEAFF. CDR3 in DNA: TGCGCCAGCAGCCTGACAATCATGAACACTGAAGCTTTCTTT.

This clone was picked up many times. The chain combines TRBV19 with TRBJ2-5, with 11 bases aligning to TRBD2. With V trimmed by 7 bases and J by 5 bases, 15 bases remained unmatched. Germline loops: CDR1 LNHDA, CDR2 SQIVND (reference sequence). The CDR3 has 17 amino acids. CDR3 residues: CASTGGVTSGRSETQYF. CDR3 bases: TGTGCCAGTACCGGTGGGGTTACTAGCGGGAGATCTGAGACCCAGTACTTC.

This clone has at least ten counts. The rearrangement joins TRBV4-1 to TRBJ2-2, with 10 bases matching TRBD1. From germline, CDR1 is MGHRA and CDR2 YSYEKL. The length of the CDR3 is 16 residues. With V trimmed by 4 bases and J by 4 bases, 6 bases remained unmatched. The CDR3 loop is CASSRGTGAGTGELFF. For the CDR3, the DNA is TGCGCCAGCAGCCGAGGGACAGGGGCGGGCACCGGGGAGCTGTTTTTT.

This clone has a count of ten or more. This chain joins TRBV4-2 and TRBJ1-6; D is ambiguous. V was clipped by 0 bases and J by 6 bases, with 6 bases between them. Germline V gene sequence: CDR1 LGHNA, CDR2 YNFKEQ. This CDR3 comprises 14 residues. The CDR3 DNA is TGTGCCAGCAGCCAAGATCGGGGTAATTCACCCCTCCACTTT. Protein sequence: CASSQDRGNSPLHF.

This chain joins TRBV7-8 and TRBJ2-5; 7 nucleotides line up with TRBD1. The J call is doubtful: the DNA matches TRBJ2-7 better. The CDR3 totals 14 residues. Germline V CDR1 and CDR2: SGHVS, FQNEAQ. CDR3 sequence: CASSWTGVTYEQYF. CDR3 nucleotide sequence: TGTGCCAGCAGCTGGACAGGAGTTACCTACGAGCAGTACTTC.

This clone came up many times. This chain uses TRBV7-8 with TRBJ1-1; possibly TRBD1 for D (5 bases). Trimming took off 6 bases at V and 1 base at J, with 15 bases between the two ends. The CDR3 sequence is 15 residues long. Germline V gene data show CDR1 as SGHVS and CDR2 as FQNEAQ. The CDR3 DNA reads TGTGCCAGCAGTTTCAGCGGGGCGGGGAACACTGAAGCTTTCTTT. Its protein product is CASSFSGAGNTEAFF.

This clone was picked up many times. The J gene is TRBJ2-2, the V gene TRBV6-1, with D hard to call. Trimming pared 5 bases from V and 4 bases from J, leaving 11 bases between. The length of the CDR3 is 14 residues. Germline CDR1 reads MNHNS; CDR2 reads SASEGT. In nucleotides, the CDR3 is TGTGCCAGCAGTACGGTCGGGTCCACCGGGGAGCTGTTTTTT. This encodes CASSTVGSTGELFF.

This clone occurred many times. This chain uses TRBV15 with TRBJ2-1; 8 nucleotides match TRBD1. The CDR3 is 16 amino acids. With 3 bases clipped from V and 3 bases from J, the junction kept 7 bases outside the gene matches. Germline CDR1 is LNHNV and CDR2 is YYDKDF (reference sequence). Written as DNA, the CDR3 is TGTGCCACCAGCAGGGCTCGACAGGGGATCTACAATGAGCAGTTCTTC. Protein sequence: CATSRARQGIYNEQFF.